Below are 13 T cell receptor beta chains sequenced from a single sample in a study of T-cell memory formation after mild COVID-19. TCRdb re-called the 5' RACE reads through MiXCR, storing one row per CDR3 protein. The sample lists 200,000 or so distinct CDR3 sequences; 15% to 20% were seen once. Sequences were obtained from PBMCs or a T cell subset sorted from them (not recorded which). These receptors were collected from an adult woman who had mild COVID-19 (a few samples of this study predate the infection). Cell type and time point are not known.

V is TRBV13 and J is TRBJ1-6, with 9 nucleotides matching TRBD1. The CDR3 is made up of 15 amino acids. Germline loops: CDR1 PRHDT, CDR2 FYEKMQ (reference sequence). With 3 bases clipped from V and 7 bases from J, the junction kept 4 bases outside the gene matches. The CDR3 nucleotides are TGTGCCAGCAGCTTTCGGGACAGGGACAATTCACCCCTCCACTTT. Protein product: CASSFRDRDNSPLHF.

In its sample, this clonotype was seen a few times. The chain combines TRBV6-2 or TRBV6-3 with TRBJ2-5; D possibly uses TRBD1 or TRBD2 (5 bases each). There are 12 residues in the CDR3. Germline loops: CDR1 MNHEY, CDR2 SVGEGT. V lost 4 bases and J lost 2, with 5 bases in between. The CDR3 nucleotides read TGTGCCAGCAGTTGGGGGCAAGAGACCCAGTACTTC. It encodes CASSWGQETQYF.

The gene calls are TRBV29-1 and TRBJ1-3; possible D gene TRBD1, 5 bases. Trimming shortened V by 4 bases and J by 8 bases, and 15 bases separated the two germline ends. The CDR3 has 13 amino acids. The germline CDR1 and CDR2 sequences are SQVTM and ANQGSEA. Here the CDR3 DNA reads TGCAGCGTTGCCCTAAACACAGGACACACCATATATTTT. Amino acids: CSVALNTGHTIYF.

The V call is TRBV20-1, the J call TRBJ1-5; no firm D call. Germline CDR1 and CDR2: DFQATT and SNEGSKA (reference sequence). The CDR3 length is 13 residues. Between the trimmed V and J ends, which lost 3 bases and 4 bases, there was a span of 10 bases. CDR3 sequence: CSASSGVNQPQHF. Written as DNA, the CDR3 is TGCAGTGCTAGTAGCGGGGTAAATCAGCCCCAGCATTTT.

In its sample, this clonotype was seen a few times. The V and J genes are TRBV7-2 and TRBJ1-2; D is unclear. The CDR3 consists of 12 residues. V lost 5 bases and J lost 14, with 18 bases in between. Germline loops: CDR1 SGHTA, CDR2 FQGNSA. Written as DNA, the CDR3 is TGTGCCAGCAGCCCCGAGACTCGCATGGTGACCTTC. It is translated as CASSPETRMVTF.

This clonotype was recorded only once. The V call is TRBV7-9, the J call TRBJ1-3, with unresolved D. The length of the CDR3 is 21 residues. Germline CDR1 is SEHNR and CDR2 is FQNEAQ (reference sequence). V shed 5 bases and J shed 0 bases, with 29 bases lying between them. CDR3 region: CASSRRAPETNVGSSGNTIYF. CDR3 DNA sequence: TGTGCCAGCAGCCGGCGGGCCCCCGAGACGAACGTCGGGAGCTCTGGAAACACCATATATTTT.

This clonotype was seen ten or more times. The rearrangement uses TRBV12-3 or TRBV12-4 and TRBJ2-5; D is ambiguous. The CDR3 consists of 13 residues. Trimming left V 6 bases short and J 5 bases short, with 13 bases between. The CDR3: CASSLGPGETQYF. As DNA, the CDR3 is TGTGCCAGCAGCCTCGGCCCGGGCGAGACCCAGTACTTC.

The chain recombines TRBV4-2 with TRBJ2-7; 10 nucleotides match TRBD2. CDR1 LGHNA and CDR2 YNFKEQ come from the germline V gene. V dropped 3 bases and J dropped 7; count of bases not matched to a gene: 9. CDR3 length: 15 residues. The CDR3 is CASSHPSGRAGEQYF. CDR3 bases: TGTGCCAGCAGCCACCCCAGCGGGAGGGCCGGAGAGCAGTACTTC.

The CDR3: CASSPSVSGGDQPQHF. The DNA for the CDR3 is TGTGCCAGCTCACCAAGTGTGTCAGGGGGGGATCAGCCCCAGCATTTT. V gene TRBV18 combines with J gene TRBJ1-5; 7 bases agree with TRBD1. The CDR3 loop spans 16 amino acids. V shed 2 bases, J shed 5 bases, and the junction held 9 bases outside the gene matches. Germline assignment: CDR1 KGHSH and CDR2 LQKENI. The full variable domain, rest sourced from reference TRBV18 and TRBJ1-5, is NAGVMQNPRHLVRRRGQEARLRCSPMKGHSHVYWYRQLPEEGLKFMVYLQKENIIDESGMPKERFSAEFPKEGPSILRIQQVVRGDSAAYFCASSPSVSGGDQPQHFGDGTRLSIL.

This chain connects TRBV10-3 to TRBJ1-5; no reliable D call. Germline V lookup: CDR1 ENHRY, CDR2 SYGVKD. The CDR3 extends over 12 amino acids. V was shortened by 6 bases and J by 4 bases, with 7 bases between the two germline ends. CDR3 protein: CAIRGENQPQHF. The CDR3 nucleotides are TGTGCCATCAGGGGCGAGAATCAGCCCCAGCATTTT.

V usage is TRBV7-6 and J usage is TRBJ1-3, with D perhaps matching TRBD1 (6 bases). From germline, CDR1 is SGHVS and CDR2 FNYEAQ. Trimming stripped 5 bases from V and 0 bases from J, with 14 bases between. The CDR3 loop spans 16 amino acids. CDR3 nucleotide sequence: TGTGCCAGCAGCCCGTACCCCAGGGGCTCTGGAAACACCATATATTTT. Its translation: CASSPYPRGSGNTIYF.

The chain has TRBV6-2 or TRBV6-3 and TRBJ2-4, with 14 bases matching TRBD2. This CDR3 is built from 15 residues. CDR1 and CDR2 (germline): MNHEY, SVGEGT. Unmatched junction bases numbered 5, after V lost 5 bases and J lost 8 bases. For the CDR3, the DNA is TGTGCCAGCAGTCCTGGACTAGCGGGGGGTGACATTCAGTACTTC. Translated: CASSPGLAGGDIQYF.

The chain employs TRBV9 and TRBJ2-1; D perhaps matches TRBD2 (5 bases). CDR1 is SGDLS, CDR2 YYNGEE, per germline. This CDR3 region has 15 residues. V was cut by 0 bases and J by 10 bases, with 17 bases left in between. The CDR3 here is CASSVGIGLPEEQFF. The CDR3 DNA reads TGTGCCAGCAGCGTAGGAATAGGACTTCCAGAGGAGCAGTTCTTC.